This TCR beta chain emerged from a study of metastatic and nonmetastatic thyroid tumors. Study information: Both malignant and benign thyroid patients supplied peripheral blood and tumor or nodule tissue samples, across which the repertoires of these patients were then compared.

This CDR3 region has 17 residues. Trimming took off 1 base at V and 4 bases at J, with 19 bases between the two ends. Germline V gives CDR1 SGHAT, CDR2 FQNNGV. This clone was counted once. Until they underwent thyroid surgery, no patient had received any treatment. TCRdb reassembled clones from the PCR reads with MiXCR. In the table there are about 32,000 clones, 15% to 20% of which are singletons. The sample taken for sequencing was blood. This TCR derives from a female donor with papillary thyroid cancer or a benign thyroid nodule (not recorded which). Some clones in this sample may be carry-over from other donors' samples. V and J are TRBV11-2 and TRBJ1-2; D is undetermined. The CDR3 sequence: CASSLVSGNFGSYGYTF. The CDR3 bases are TGTGCCAGCAGCTTAGTGAGTGGCAACTTTGGTAGCTATGGCTACACCTTC.